At least ten counts were recorded for the clone carrying this T cell receptor beta chain. What it recognizes is unknown. V lost 4 bases to trimming and J lost 10 bases; unmatched junction nucleotides: 9. This CDR3 comprises 14 residues. The germline gives CDR1 SGHTA, CDR2 FQGTGA. The data originate from a study of early T cells in non-severe SARS-CoV-2 infection. On the study more broadly: It was bulk RNA from unsorted whole blood that was sequenced, and the chains were unpaired.

Study conclusions and caveats: Matching against VDJdb likely underestimated virus-specific expansions, favoring anti-spike CD8.

Individual cDNA molecules were tagged with unique molecular identifiers, the study reported. Via MiXCR, TCRdb re-called the 5' RACE reads, giving one row per CDR3 protein. This sample has 45,000 to 75,000 distinct CDR3 sequences; just under 9% occur once, and the top ten carry roughly a sixth. The sequenced material came from whole blood. The TCR comes from an adult who was a healthcare worker with PCR-confirmed SARS-CoV-2 infection or an uninfected control (not recorded which). V gene TRBV7-3 combines with J gene TRBJ2-1; 8 bases map to TRBD2. The CDR3 loop is CASSSTGTSQEQFF. The CDR3 coding sequence is TGTGCCAGCAGCTCGACCGGGACTAGTCAGGAGCAGTTCTTC.